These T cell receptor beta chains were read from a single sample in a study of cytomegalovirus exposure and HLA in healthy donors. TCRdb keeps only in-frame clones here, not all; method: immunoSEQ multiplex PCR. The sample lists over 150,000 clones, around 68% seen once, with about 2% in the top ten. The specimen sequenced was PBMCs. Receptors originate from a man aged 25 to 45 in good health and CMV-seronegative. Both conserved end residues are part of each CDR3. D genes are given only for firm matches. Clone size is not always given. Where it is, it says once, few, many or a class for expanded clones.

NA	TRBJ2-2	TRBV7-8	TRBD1	CASINIAQGAGELFF	TGTGCCAGCATCAATATCGCACAGGGGGCGGGGGAGCTGTTTTTT
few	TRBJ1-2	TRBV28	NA	CASRAPRRGYTF	TGTGCCAGCAGGGCCCCCCGTCGAGGCTACACCTTC
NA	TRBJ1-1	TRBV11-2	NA	CASSLDWGRGGGGNTEAFF	TGTGCCAGCAGCTTAGATTGGGGTAGGGGAGGAGGTGGGAACACTGAAGCTTTCTTT
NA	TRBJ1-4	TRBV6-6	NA	CASSYGEKLFF	TGTGCCAGCAGTTACGGCGAAAAACTGTTTTTT
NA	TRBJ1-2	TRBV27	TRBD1	CASSFGTGDGYTF	TGTGCCAGCAGTTTCGGGACAGGAGATGGCTACACCTTC
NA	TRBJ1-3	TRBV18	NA	CASSPGSPGNTIYF	TGTGCCAGCTCACCAGGGAGCCCTGGAAACACCATATATTTT
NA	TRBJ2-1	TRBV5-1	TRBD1	CASSFDRVGEQFF	TGCGCCAGCAGCTTTGACAGGGTTGGCGAGCAGTTCTTC
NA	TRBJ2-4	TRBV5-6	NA	CASSFKGVDIQYF	TGTGCCAGCAGCTTCAAGGGGGTGGACATTCAGTACTTC
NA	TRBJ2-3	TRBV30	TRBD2	CAWRGGGGYTQYF	TGTGCCTGGAGGGGGGGCGGGGGGTATACGCAGTATTTT
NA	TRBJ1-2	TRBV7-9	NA	CASSSSQEALYGYTF	TGTGCCAGCAGCTCGTCCCAGGAGGCTCTCTATGGCTACACCTTC
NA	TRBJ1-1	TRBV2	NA	CASSDMGQNTEAFF	TGTGCCAGCAGTGATATGGGACAGAACACTGAAGCTTTCTTT
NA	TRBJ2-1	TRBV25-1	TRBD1	CASSDAARGRVNEQFF	TGTGCCAGCAGTGATGCGGCCAGGGGGCGCGTCAATGAGCAGTTCTTC
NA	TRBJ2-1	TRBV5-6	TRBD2	CASSERGGRSYNEQFF	TGTGCCAGCAGCGAACGGGGGGGCCGGTCCTACAATGAGCAGTTCTTC
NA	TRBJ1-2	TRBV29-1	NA	CSASGSNYGYTF	TGCAGCGCCTCAGGGTCGAACTATGGCTACACCTTC
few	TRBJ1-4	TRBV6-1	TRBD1	CASKSGQGQEKLFF	TGTGCCAGCAAGTCGGGACAGGGTCAAGAAAAACTGTTTTTT
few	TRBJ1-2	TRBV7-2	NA	CASSLPGANYGYPF	TGTGCCAGCAGCTTACCAGGGGCGAACTATGGCTACCCCTTC
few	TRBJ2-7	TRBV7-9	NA	CASSPTSSYEQYF	TGTGCCAGCAGCCCTACTAGCTCCTACGAGCAGTACTTC
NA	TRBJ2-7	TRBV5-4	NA	CASSLAGRTGEQYF	TGTGCCAGCAGCTTGGCCGGGCGGACTGGCGAGCAGTACTTC
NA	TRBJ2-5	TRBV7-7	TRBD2	CASSPRTRPDETQYF	TGTGCCAGCAGCCCCAGGACTAGGCCAGACGAGACCCAGTACTTC
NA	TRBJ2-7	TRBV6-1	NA	CASSEVGGEQYF	TGTGCCAGCAGTGAAGTGGGGGGCGAGCAGTACTTC
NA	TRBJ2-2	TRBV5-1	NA	CASSPRTTAAVGELFF	TGCGCCAGCAGCCCACGCACCACCGCTGCGGTCGGGGAGCTGTTTTTT
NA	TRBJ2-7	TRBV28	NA	CASSKGAYEQYF	TGTGCCAGCAGTAAAGGGGCCTACGAGCAGTACTTC
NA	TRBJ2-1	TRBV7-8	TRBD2	CASGRLAGGLRSYNEQFF	TGTGCCAGCGGACGACTAGCGGGGGGGCTTAGATCCTACAATGAGCAGTTCTTC
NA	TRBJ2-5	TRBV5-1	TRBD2	CASSLLAGGDQETQYF	TGCGCCAGCAGCCTTCTAGCGGGTGGGGACCAAGAGACCCAGTACTTC
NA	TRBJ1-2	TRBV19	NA	CASSMGSSYGYTF	TGTGCCAGTAGTATGGGCAGCAGCTATGGCTACACCTTC
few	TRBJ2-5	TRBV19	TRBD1	CASSILQGAETQYF	TGTGCCAGTAGTATTTTACAGGGGGCAGAGACCCAGTACTTC
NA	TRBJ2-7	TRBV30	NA	CAWSVLGGEQYF	TGTGCCTGGAGTGTACTAGGGGGCGAGCAGTACTTC
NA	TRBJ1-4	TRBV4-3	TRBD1	CASSQDHGTGNEKLFF	TGCGCCAGCAGCCAAGATCACGGGACAGGGAATGAAAAACTGTTTTTT
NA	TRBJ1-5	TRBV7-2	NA	CASSPEGTATSSQHF	TGTGCCAGCAGCCCCGAAGGGACTGCTACTTCTTCCCAGCATTTT
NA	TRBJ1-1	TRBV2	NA	CASTSRGLSEAFF	TGTGCCAGCACCTCGCGGGGCTTATCTGAGGCTTTCTTT
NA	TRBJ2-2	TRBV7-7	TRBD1	CASSPSPPGQGTGELFF	TGTGCCAGCAGCCCTAGCCCACCGGGACAGGGAACCGGGGAGCTGTTTTTT
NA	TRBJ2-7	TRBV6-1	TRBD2	CASRRLAGGGYEQYF	TGTGCCAGCAGGAGACTAGCGGGGGGCGGCTACGAGCAGTACTTC
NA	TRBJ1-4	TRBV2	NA	CASTTLSPNEKLFF	TGTGCCAGCACCACTCTGTCCCCTAATGAAAAACTGTTTTTT
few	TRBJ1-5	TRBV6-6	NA	CASSYSDSSNQPQNF	TGTGCCAGCAGTTACTCGGACAGTTCCAATCAGCCCCAGAATTTT
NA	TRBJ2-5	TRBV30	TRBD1	CAWSWTGLRETQYF	TGTGCCTGGAGTTGGACAGGGCTACGGGAGACCCAGTACTTC
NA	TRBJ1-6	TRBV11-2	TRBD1	CASSPARTGSPLHF	TGTGCCAGCAGCCCCGCTAGGACAGGTTCACCCCTCCACTTT
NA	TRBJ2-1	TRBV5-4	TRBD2	CASSLAGGPSYNEQFF	TGTGCCAGCAGTCTAGCGGGGGGGCCTTCCTACAATGAGCAGTTCTTC
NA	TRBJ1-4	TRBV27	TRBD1	CASRGTALVGEKLFF	TGTGCCAGCAGGGGGACAGCCCTTGTCGGGGAAAAACTGTTTTTT
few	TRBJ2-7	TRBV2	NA	CASSVGRSSYEQYF	TGTGCCAGCAGTGTGGGGAGAAGCTCCTACGAGCAGTACTTC